Listed below are T cell receptor beta chains from one sample, sequenced in a study of molecular identifiers for immune sequencing clone quantification. Via MiXCR, TCRdb re-called the PCR reads, giving one row per CDR3 protein. Among about 65,000 distinct CDR3 sequences listed, less than 20% were seen once. Sequencing was done on a sample of naive CD8+ T cells from blood, with Jurkat cell RNA spiked in. The receptors stem from a human donor in good health. Some libraries in this study had Jurkat cell RNA spiked in. CDR3s include the opening cysteine and the closing phenylalanine or tryptophan. D genes are given only for firm matches. Not all rows give a size; the values are once, few, many and, for expanded clones, a class.

len: 15
abundance: many
d_gene: TRBD2
j_gene: TRBJ2-5
v_gene: TRBV7-2
CDR3aa: CASSLALAGRETQYF
CDR3nt: TGTGCCAGCAGCTTGGCTCTAGCGGGACGAGAGACCCAGTACTTC

len: 12
abundance: many
d_gene: .
j_gene: TRBJ1-1
v_gene: TRBV28
CDR3aa: CASHTMNTEAFF
CDR3nt: TGTGCCAGCCATACTATGAACACTGAAGCTTTCTTT

len: 13
abundance: many
d_gene: TRBD1
j_gene: TRBJ2-7
v_gene: TRBV20-1
CDR3aa: CSARPGQMYEQYF
CDR3nt: TGCAGTGCTAGACCGGGACAGATGTACGAGCAGTACTTC

len: 13
abundance: many
d_gene: .
j_gene: TRBJ2-7
v_gene: TRBV4-3
CDR3aa: CASSQERSGEQYF
CDR3nt: TGCGCCAGCAGCCAAGAAAGGTCTGGGGAGCAGTACTTC

len: 13
abundance: many
d_gene: .
j_gene: TRBJ2-2
v_gene: TRBV7-6
CDR3aa: CASSLPPGGELFF
CDR3nt: TGTGCCAGCAGCTTACCTCCGGGGGGGGAGCTGTTTTTT

len: 14
abundance: many
d_gene: .
j_gene: TRBJ2-7
v_gene: TRBV28
CDR3aa: CASSLGGMSYEQYF
CDR3nt: TGTGCCAGCAGTTTAGGCGGGATGTCATACGAGCAGTACTTC

len: 14
abundance: once
d_gene: TRBD1
j_gene: TRBJ2-7
v_gene: TRBV9
CDR3aa: CASSLPSTGNEQYF
CDR3nt: TGTGCCAGCAGCCTCCCATCGACAGGGAACGAGCAGTACTTC

len: 13
abundance: few
d_gene: .
j_gene: TRBJ2-1
v_gene: TRBV15
CDR3aa: CATSRDMGNEQFF
CDR3nt: TGTGCCACCAGCAGAGATATGGGTAATGAGCAGTTCTTC

len: 13
abundance: many
d_gene: .
j_gene: TRBJ2-7
v_gene: TRBV27
CDR3aa: CASSLEGTYEQYF
CDR3nt: TGTGCCAGCAGTTTAGAGGGCACCTACGAGCAGTACTTC

len: 13
abundance: .
d_gene: .
j_gene: TRBJ2-1
v_gene: TRBV4-3
CDR3aa: CASSQDWGGEQFF
CDR3nt: TGCGCCAGCAGCCAAGATTGGGGTGGTGAGCAGTTCTTC

len: 17
abundance: few
d_gene: .
j_gene: TRBJ2-1
v_gene: TRBV10-3
CDR3aa: CAISETVTHRLSDEQFF
CDR3nt: TGTGCCATCAGTGAAACAGTCACACACCGTTTATCCGATGAGCAGTTCTTC

len: 14
abundance: medium-sized
d_gene: TRBD2
j_gene: TRBJ2-3
v_gene: TRBV10-3
CDR3aa: CAISEPGLAPTQYF
CDR3nt: TGTGCCATCAGTGAGCCCGGACTAGCGCCAACGCAGTATTTT

len: 15
abundance: many
d_gene: .
j_gene: TRBJ2-1
v_gene: TRBV7-2
CDR3aa: CASSLARLSYNEQFF
CDR3nt: TGTGCCAGCAGCTTAGCTCGCCTCTCCTACAATGAGCAGTTCTTC

len: 17
abundance: many
d_gene: .
j_gene: TRBJ2-7
v_gene: TRBV28
CDR3aa: CASSLLSRGTYSYEQYF
CDR3nt: TGTGCCAGCAGTTTATTATCTCGGGGAACATACTCCTACGAGCAGTACTTC

len: 12
abundance: many
d_gene: .
j_gene: TRBJ1-5
v_gene: TRBV7-2
CDR3aa: CASSLIGQPQHF
CDR3nt: TGTGCCAGCAGCTTAATTGGGCAGCCCCAGCATTTT

len: 13
abundance: many
d_gene: .
j_gene: TRBJ2-1
v_gene: TRBV6-2/TRBV6-3
CDR3aa: CASSQSGYNEQFF
CDR3nt: TGTGCCAGCAGCCAGAGCGGGTACAATGAGCAGTTCTTC

len: 15
abundance: .
d_gene: .
j_gene: TRBJ1-1
v_gene: TRBV19
CDR3aa: CASSIDPLGGTEAFF
CDR3nt: TGTGCCAGTAGTATAGACCCCCTCGGGGGCACTGAAGCTTTCTTT

len: 16
abundance: few
d_gene: TRBD2
j_gene: TRBJ2-1
v_gene: TRBV27
CDR3aa: CASSSGLAGGYNEQFF
CDR3nt: TGTGCCAGCAGTTCCGGACTAGCGGGGGGCTACAATGAGCAGTTCTTC

len: 13
abundance: many
d_gene: .
j_gene: TRBJ2-7
v_gene: TRBV19
CDR3aa: CASSTGLLYEQYF
CDR3nt: TGTGCCAGTAGTACGGGCCTTCTCTACGAGCAGTACTTC

len: 14
abundance: .
d_gene: TRBD1
j_gene: TRBJ2-7
v_gene: TRBV12-3/TRBV12-4
CDR3aa: CASSFGDRSYEQYF
CDR3nt: TGTGCCAGCAGTTTTGGGGACAGATCGTACGAGCAGTACTTC

len: 18
abundance: .
d_gene: TRBD2
j_gene: TRBJ2-1
v_gene: TRBV11-3
CDR3aa: CASSARTSGRASRGEQLF
CDR3nt: TGTGCCAGCAGCGCGCGGACTAGCGGGAGGGCCTCGCGGGGTGAGCAGCTCTTC

len: 14
abundance: many
d_gene: .
j_gene: TRBJ2-5
v_gene: TRBV20-1
CDR3aa: CSATSGLRQETQYF
CDR3nt: TGCAGTGCTACGAGCGGGCTGAGACAAGAGACCCAGTACTTC

len: 20
abundance: .
d_gene: .
j_gene: TRBJ2-5
v_gene: TRBV27
CDR3aa: CASARALLLRPQPTQETQYF
CDR3nt: TGTGCCAGCGCTCGAGCCCTATTACTCCGACCCCAACCGACACAAGAGACCCAGTACTTC

len: 14
abundance: many
d_gene: .
j_gene: TRBJ2-7
v_gene: TRBV4-3
CDR3aa: CASSQDEYGYEQYF
CDR3nt: TGCGCCAGCAGCCAAGATGAGTACGGCTACGAGCAGTACTTC

len: 14
abundance: many
d_gene: .
j_gene: TRBJ1-2
v_gene: TRBV7-9
CDR3aa: CASSLPGGNYGYTF
CDR3nt: TGTGCCAGCAGCTTACCAGGCGGTAACTATGGCTACACCTTC

len: 14
abundance: .
d_gene: .
j_gene: TRBJ2-1
v_gene: TRBV9
CDR3aa: CASSAGTLYNEQFF
CDR3nt: TGTGCCAGCAGCGCCGGGACACTTTACAATGAGCAGTTCTTC

len: 13
abundance: many
d_gene: .
j_gene: TRBJ2-5
v_gene: TRBV6-5
CDR3aa: CASSQERGETQYF
CDR3nt: TGTGCCAGCAGCCAAGAACGGGGAGAGACCCAGTACTTC

len: 14
abundance: many
d_gene: .
j_gene: TRBJ2-2
v_gene: TRBV13
CDR3aa: CASTPEAYSGELFF
CDR3nt: TGTGCCAGCACCCCAGAGGCCTATTCCGGGGAGCTGTTTTTT

len: 16
abundance: few
d_gene: TRBD1
j_gene: TRBJ2-1
v_gene: TRBV20-1
CDR3aa: CSARGILGQGINEQFF
CDR3nt: TGCAGTGCTAGAGGTATCCTCGGACAGGGGATCAATGAGCAGTTCTTC